The 27 T cell receptor beta chains reported below all come from one sample, sequenced in a study of cytotoxic CD8 clonotypes in ibrutinib-treated CLL. Data came from immunoSEQ multiplex PCR; TCRdb stores just in-frame clones and leaves some out. This table has around 160,000 clones, 70% to 90% appearing once. Material: PBMCs, obtained at disease progression, from a patient treated with ibrutinib. These receptors were obtained from a human donor with chronic lymphocytic leukemia.

In regard to this clone: Other DNA sequences in this sample translate to the same CDR3. The J gene is TRBJ2-3, the V gene TRBV29-1; a possible D gene is TRBD2 (6 bases). V lost 7 bases to trimming and J lost 10 bases, with 18 bases between them. This CDR3 has 12 amino acids. Germline V gene data show CDR1 as SQVTM and CDR2 as ANQGSEA. Written as DNA, the CDR3 is TGCAGCGGGGGGGAACAGGACTTACCGCAGTATTTT. It translates to CSGGEQDLPQYF.

This sequence joins TRBV6-5 and TRBJ2-5; D is uncertain. The DNA end lines up better with TRBJ2-7; the J call may be wrong. This CDR3 is 13 amino acids long. The germline CDR1 and CDR2 sequences are MNHEY and SVGAGI. The CDR3 bases are TGTGCCAGCAGTTACTCTCGGACGGGCGAGCAGTACTTC. It encodes CASSYSRTGEQYF.

V and J are TRBV11-3 and TRBJ2-7; D gene ambiguous. Between the trimmed V and J ends, which lost 2 bases and 2 bases, there was a span of 13 bases. The CDR3 is made up of 15 amino acids. CDR1 SGHNT and CDR2 YENEEA come from the germline V gene. The CDR3 protein is CASSLSSASTYEQYF. The DNA for the CDR3 is TGTGCCAGCAGCTTAAGTTCAGCAAGTACCTACGAGCAGTACTTC.

The chain has TRBV7-3 and TRBJ2-7; D may correspond to TRBD1 or TRBD2 (5 bases each). Trimming left V 3 bases short and J 6 bases short, with 12 bases between. Germline values: CDR1 SGHTA, CDR2 FQGTGA. The CDR3 length is 13 residues. In DNA, the CDR3 is TGTGCCAGCAGCTTCCTAGCAGGGTCCGAGCAGTACTTC. Translation: CASSFLAGSEQYF.

The chain joins TRBV7-9 to TRBJ2-7; 12 bases fit TRBD2. Germline lookup yields CDR1 SEHNR and CDR2 FQNEAQ (reference sequence). V was pared by 7 bases and J by 7 bases, with 5 bases of the junction left unmatched. The CDR3 consists of 13 residues. The CDR3 DNA reads as TGTGCCAGCAATGGGGGACTAGCGGGTGAGCAGTACTTC. Translating it yields CASNGGLAGEQYF.

The chain links TRBV2 to TRBJ2-3; weak D call: TRBD2 (5 bases). V lost 4 bases, J lost 0 bases, and 11 bases lay in between. The germline V gene encodes CDR1 SNHLY and CDR2 FYNNEI. The CDR3 has 15 residues. The CDR3: CASSAEAVSTDTQYF. The CDR3 DNA follows: TGTGCCAGCAGTGCAGAAGCGGTGAGCACAGATACGCAGTATTTT. Together with reference TRBV2 and TRBJ2-3, the CDR3 gives the full variable domain: EPEVTQTPSHQVTQMGQEVILRCVPISNHLYFYWYRQILGQKVEFLVSFYNNEISEKSEIFDDQFSVERPDGSNFTLKIRSTKLEDSAMYFCASSAEAVSTDTQYFGPGTRLTVL.

V is TRBV10-1 and J is TRBJ2-7; perhaps TRBD1 as D (6 bases). V dropped 3 bases and J dropped 2 bases, with 11 bases sitting between them. The CDR3 loop spans 14 amino acids. The germline CDR1 and CDR2 sequences are WNHNN and SYGVQD (reference sequence). CDR3 sequence reads: CASSDRGIPYEQYF. CDR3 sequence (DNA): TGCGCCAGCAGTGACAGGGGAATCCCCTACGAGCAGTACTTC.

The chain is built from TRBV9 and TRBJ2-1; 9 nucleotides align to TRBD2. This CDR3 region has 16 residues. V was pared by 0 bases and J by 7 bases, with 8 bases of the junction left unmatched. CDR1 and CDR2 (germline): SGDLS, YYNGEE. CDR3 residues: CASSVGGGRAINEQFF. The CDR3 region has the DNA TGTGCCAGCAGCGTAGGAGGCGGGAGGGCCATTAATGAGCAGTTCTTC. Combining the CDR3 with reference TRBV9 and TRBJ2-1 gives the whole variable domain DSGVTQTPKHLITATGQRVTLRCSPRSGDLSVYWYQQSLDQGLQFLIQYYNGEERAKGNILERFSAQQFPDLHSELNLSSLELGDSALYFCASSVGGGRAINEQFFGPGTRLTVL.

The chain is built from TRBV5-1 and TRBJ2-3; 11 bases line up with TRBD2. The CDR3 covers 16 residues. Germline trimming cut 4 bases from V and 2 bases from J; bases unmatched to any gene: 6. Germline-derived CDR1 and CDR2 are SGHRS and YFSETQ. For the CDR3, the DNA is TGCGCCAGCAGCGTTGGACTAGCGGGTAACACAGATACGCAGTATTTT. Residues: CASSVGLAGNTDTQYF.

This chain uses TRBV7-8 with TRBJ2-3; 13 bases agree with TRBD2. V was clipped by 4 bases and J by 5 bases; unmatched bases: 15. Per germline, CDR1 SGHVS and CDR2 FQNEAQ. CDR3 length: 19 residues. The CDR3 bases are TGTGCCAGCAGCTCCTCCCAACCACTAGCGGGAGGGGGGGGAGATACGCAGTATTTT. Its translation is CASSSSQPLAGGGGDTQYF.

The chain couples TRBV28 to TRBJ2-7, with a possible D match to TRBD2 (6 bases). From germline, CDR1 is MDHEN and CDR2 SYDVKM. The CDR3 is 16 residues long. Trimming took off 6 bases at V and 2 bases at J, with 20 bases between the two ends. The CDR3 region has the DNA TGTGCCAGCAGCGACGGCCCGGGGGACGGACCCTACGAGCAGTACTTC. This encodes CASSDGPGDGPYEQYF.

This clone has just one count. The V gene is TRBV2, the J gene TRBJ2-1, with no clear D. V was trimmed by 11 bases and J by 9 bases, leaving 14 bases between them. This CDR3 contains 11 residues. Germline CDR1 reads SNHLY; CDR2 reads FYNNEI. CDR3: CASAGSGEQFF. DNA for the CDR3: TGTGCCTCTGCAGGCTCGGGTGAGCAGTTCTTC. The full variable domain, with the rest looked up from reference TRBV2 and TRBJ2-1, is EPEVTQTPSHQVTQMGQEVILRCVPISNHLYFYWYRQILGQKVEFLVSFYNNEISEKSEIFDDQFSVERPDGSNFTLKIRSTKLEDSAMYFCASAGSGEQFFGPGTRLTVL.

The genes are TRBV9 and TRBJ2-1, with 8 nucleotides matching TRBD2. The ends lost 4 bases at V and 4 bases at J; junction bases unmatched: 13. The CDR3 contains 17 residues. Germline V gives CDR1 SGDLS, CDR2 YYNGEE. CDR3 sequence: CASSTRAGGRPYNEQFF. The CDR3 DNA reads as TGTGCCAGCAGCACTAGGGCTGGCGGGAGGCCATACAATGAGCAGTTCTTC. Complete variable domain (other parts from reference TRBV9 and TRBJ2-1): DSGVTQTPKHLITATGQRVTLRCSPRSGDLSVYWYQQSLDQGLQFLIQYYNGEERAKGNILERFSAQQFPDLHSELNLSSLELGDSALYFCASSTRAGGRPYNEQFFGPGTRLTVL.

The chain has TRBV9 and TRBJ2-1; possibly TRBD1 or TRBD2 for D (5 bases each). The CDR3 extends over 18 amino acids. In germline, CDR1 is SGDLS, CDR2 YYNGEE. The V end lost 0 bases, the J end lost 0 bases, and 16 bases lay between the germline ends. The CDR3 region is CASSVVRKRGSSYNEQFF. The DNA for the CDR3 is TGTGCCAGCAGCGTAGTTCGTAAGAGGGGCAGCTCCTACAATGAGCAGTTCTTC.

This clone was recorded once. The chain uses TRBV29-1 and TRBJ1-1, with 7 bases lining up with TRBD1. This CDR3 has 12 amino acids. Germline V gives CDR1 SQVTM, CDR2 ANQGSEA. J lost 10 bases, V lost 3 bases, and 8 bases had no gene match. The CDR3 nucleotides are TGCAGCGTTGAGGCGACAGGGTCGCGAGCTTTCTTT. Translated, it gives CSVEATGSRAFF.

The chain joins TRBV6-5 to TRBJ1-1; D gene uncertain. This CDR3 has 13 amino acids. Germline assignment: CDR1 MNHEY and CDR2 SVGAGI. V shed 5 bases and J shed 0 bases, with 7 bases lying between them. The CDR3 DNA is TGTGCCAGCAGTAGGCTAATGAACACTGAAGCTTTCTTT. It specifies CASSRLMNTEAFF.

The chain links TRBV9 to TRBJ2-7; perhaps TRBD1 as D (5 bases). The CDR3 has 14 amino acids. V was trimmed by 0 bases and J by 3 bases, leaving 10 bases between them. Germline V gene sequence: CDR1 SGDLS, CDR2 YYNGEE. Here the CDR3 reads CASSVEAGYYEQYF. CDR3 bases: TGTGCCAGCAGCGTAGAGGCAGGGTACTACGAGCAGTACTTC.

The chain uses TRBV5-1 and TRBJ1-3; maybe TRBD1 (5 bases). CDR3 length: 16 amino acids. Germline values: CDR1 SGHRS, CDR2 YFSETQ. V gave up 3 bases and J gave up 0 bases, with 13 bases separating them. The CDR3 region is CASSSIGGVSGNTIYF. The CDR3 nucleotides are TGCGCCAGCAGCTCCATTGGGGGGGTCTCTGGAAACACCATATATTTT.

J is TRBJ1-2 and V is TRBV10-2; 9 positions match TRBD1. Germline lookup yields CDR1 WSHSY and CDR2 SAAADI. CDR3 length: 15 residues. J lost 6 bases, V lost 3 bases, and 8 bases had no gene match. This CDR3 is CASSEQGARSNGYTF. In DNA, the CDR3 is TGCGCCAGCAGTGAACAGGGGGCGCGATCGAATGGCTACACCTTC.

The chain couples TRBV10-1 to TRBJ2-4; 7 nucleotides agree with TRBD2. Trimming cost V 0 bases and J 3 bases; bases outside gene matches: 8. This CDR3 has 17 amino acids. The V gene's germline CDR1 is WNHNN and CDR2 SYGVQD (reference sequence). In DNA, the CDR3 is TGCGCCAGCAGTGAGTCGTGCGGGAGAGGCGGCAAAAACATTCAGTACTTC. The encoded protein is CASSESCGRGGKNIQYF.

Notes on this clone: A junction end diverges from the germline sequence, so it may reflect a read error. This chain joins TRBV30 and TRBJ1-4; D is uncertain. The CDR3 covers 14 residues. Germline CDR1 GTSNPN, CDR2 SVGIG (reference sequence). CDR3 DNA sequence: TGTGCCTGGAGTGGGGCAGAAACTAATGAAAATCTGTTTTTT. Translating it yields CAWSGAETNENLFF.

The rearrangement joins TRBV6-9 to TRBJ2-2; D unclear. V was cut by 8 bases and J by 1 base, with 8 bases left in between. Germline V gene sequence: CDR1 MNHGY, CDR2 SVAAGI. The CDR3 extends over 13 amino acids. The CDR3: CASVDENTGELFF. Written as DNA, the CDR3 is TGTGCCAGCGTGGACGAGAACACCGGGGAGCTGTTTTTT.

V is TRBV28 and J is TRBJ2-5, with 7 nucleotides matching TRBD1. With V trimmed by 3 bases and J by 1 base, 8 bases remained unmatched. This CDR3 spans 16 amino acids. Germline values: CDR1 MDHEN, CDR2 SYDVKM. CDR3 sequence (DNA): TGTGCCAGCAGTTTCGGACAGGTGAACGTCCAAGAGACCCAGTACTTC. It yields the protein CASSFGQVNVQETQYF.

This clone was detected only once. The gene calls are TRBV6-5 and TRBJ1-2; 7 bases map to TRBD1. CDR1 MNHEY and CDR2 SVGAGI come from the germline V gene. V shed 6 bases and J 5 bases; nucleotides not matched to a gene: 6. The CDR3 contains 13 residues. In nucleotides, the CDR3 is TGTGCCAGCAGACAAGACAGGGATTATGGCTACACCTTC. It encodes CASRQDRDYGYTF.

V gene TRBV29-1 combines with J gene TRBJ2-7; no definite D call. V dropped 4 bases and J dropped 4 bases, with 8 bases sitting between them. Per the germline V gene, CDR1 is SQVTM and CDR2 is ANQGSEA. The CDR3 runs 11 residues. CDR3 sequence (DNA): TGCAGCGTTGCTACTTCTTACGAGCAGTACTTC. Translating gives CSVATSYEQYF.

The chain links TRBV18 to TRBJ2-7; 11 nucleotides line up with TRBD1. Trimming at V came to 2 bases and at J to 6 bases, leaving 6 bases not matched to a gene. The CDR3 is 15 residues long. Germline-derived CDR1 and CDR2 are KGHSH and LQKENI. This CDR3 reads CASSPGTGGRGEQYF. CDR3 sequence (DNA): TGTGCCAGCTCACCAGGGACAGGGGGTCGAGGCGAGCAGTACTTC.

The chain employs TRBV18 and TRBJ2-7; tentative D call: TRBD2 (6 bases). Germline CDR1 KGHSH, CDR2 LQKENI. Trimming left V 1 base short and J 3 bases short, with 16 bases between. The CDR3 consists of 16 residues. This chain's CDR3 is CASSPRSGSRNYEQYF. CDR3 nucleotide sequence: TGTGCCAGCTCACCACGGAGCGGGTCTCGCAACTACGAGCAGTACTTC.